This TCR beta chain was captured by sequencing in a study of cytomegalovirus exposure and HLA in healthy donors. Background on the study: An earlier analysis identified 117 million unique TCR beta sequences in about 179 million T cells.

13 Jbeta primers and 60 Vbeta primers were used for the PCR. Here immunoSEQ multiplex PCR was the method, and the copy in TCRdb shows in-frame clones only, minus some. The profile shows about 160,000 clones, about 80% of them singletons. Study outcomes and limitations: There were several of the most significant clusters that appeared linked to common viral pathogens in a later analysis. Cytomegalovirus association was listed for 164 TCR beta chains.

To note about this clone: Its target is not known.

Germline lookup yields CDR1 SGDLS and CDR2 YYNGEE. This CDR3 has 15 residues. V was clipped by 6 bases and J by 0 bases; unmatched bases: 6. It was healthy bone marrow donors who served as donors. This chain connects TRBV9 to TRBJ2-7; 10 bases fit TRBD2. Material: PBMCs. This clonotype was obtained from a man under 40 in good health and CMV-seronegative. The DNA for the CDR3 is TGTGCCAGCACCCCTAGCGGGAGTAGCTCCTACGAGCAGTACTTC. Residues: CASTPSGSSSYEQYF.